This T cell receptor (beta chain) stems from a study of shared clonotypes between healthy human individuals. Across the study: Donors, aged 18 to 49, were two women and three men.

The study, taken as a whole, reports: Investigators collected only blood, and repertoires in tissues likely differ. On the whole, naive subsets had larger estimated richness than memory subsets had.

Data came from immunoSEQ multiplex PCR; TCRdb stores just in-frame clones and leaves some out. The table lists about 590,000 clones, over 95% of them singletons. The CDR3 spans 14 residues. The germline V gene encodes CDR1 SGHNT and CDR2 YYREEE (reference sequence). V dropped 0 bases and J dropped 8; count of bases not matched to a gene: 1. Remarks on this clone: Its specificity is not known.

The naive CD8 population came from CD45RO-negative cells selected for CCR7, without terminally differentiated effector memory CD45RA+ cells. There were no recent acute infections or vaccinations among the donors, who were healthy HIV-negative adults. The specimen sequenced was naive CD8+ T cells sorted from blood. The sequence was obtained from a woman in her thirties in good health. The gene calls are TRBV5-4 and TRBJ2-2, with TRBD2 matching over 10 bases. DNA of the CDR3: TGTGCCAGCAGCTTGGAACTAGCGGGAGGGGAGCTGTTTTTT. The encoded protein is CASSLELAGGELFF.